A selection of T cell receptor beta chains follows, all from one sample in a study of CD8 T cells in Susac syndrome. TCRdb called the immunoSEQ multiplex PCR reads again in MiXCR, with one record for every CDR3 protein. The table lists approximately 260,000 distinct CDR3 sequences, 95% to 97% of them singletons. Sequences were obtained from CD4+ T cells from PBMCs. The source of these receptors is a human donor with Susac syndrome. The CDR3 runs from the conserved cysteine through the conserved F or W. A D gene is named only where the DNA matches it firmly. Rows may omit the clone size; those that give it use once, few, many or a size class.

CDR3 protein | CDR3 DNA | clone size | V gene | D gene | J gene
CASSFLAGVTGIDTQYF | TGTGCCAGCTCCTTTCTCGCAGGGGTGACAGGCATAGATACGCAGTATTTT | NA | TRBV6-1 | NA | TRBJ2-3
CASARGEAFF | TGTGCCAGCGCCAGGGGTGAAGCTTTCTTT | NA | TRBV3-1 | NA | TRBJ1-1
CSASDSYNEQFF | TGCAGTGCTAGCGACTCCTACAATGAGCAGTTCTTC | NA | TRBV20-1 | NA | TRBJ2-1
CASSSIGTGGKLFF | TGTGCCAGCAGTTCGATCGGGACAGGGGGAAAACTGTTTTTT | NA | TRBV12-3/TRBV12-4 | TRBD1 | TRBJ1-4
CASSLEAGRGGTQYF | TGTGCCAGCAGCTTAGAAGCGGGTCGGGGCGGGACCCAGTACTTC | NA | TRBV7-6 | NA | TRBJ2-5
CSPMNGYTF | TGCAGCCCGATGAATGGCTACACCTTC | NA | TRBV29-1 | NA | TRBJ1-2
CASSPRTSGSRVTQYF | TGTGCCAGCAGTCCCCGGACTAGCGGGAGCCGAGTGACCCAGTACTTC | NA | TRBV6-1 | TRBD2 | TRBJ2-5
CASSTDRGQDEQYF | TGTGCCAGCAGCACCGACAGGGGGCAGGACGAGCAGTACTTC | NA | TRBV12-3/TRBV12-4 | TRBD1 | TRBJ2-7
CASSQDPSGNYNEQFF | TGCGCCAGCAGCCAAGATCCTAGCGGGAATTACAATGAGCAGTTCTTC | once | TRBV4-1 | TRBD2 | TRBJ2-1
CASSFQGDSYEQYF | TGTGCCAGCAGCTTCCAGGGAGACTCCTACGAGCAGTACTTC | NA | TRBV11-2 | NA | TRBJ2-7
CSARVTSGIREQYF | TGCAGTGCTAGAGTTACTAGCGGGATTCGCGAGCAGTACTTC | NA | TRBV20-1 | TRBD2 | TRBJ2-7
CASSTRTRDSGANVLTF | TGTGCCAGCAGCACCCGGACTAGGGACTCTGGGGCCAACGTCCTGACTTTC | NA | TRBV9 | TRBD2 | TRBJ2-6
CASSGPQENQPQHF | TGTGCCAGCAGTGGACCACAGGAGAATCAGCCCCAGCATTTT | NA | TRBV6-2/TRBV6-3 | NA | TRBJ1-5
CASRTQSGNYGYTF | TGTGCCAGCAGAACTCAATCGGGCAACTATGGCTACACCTTC | NA | TRBV27 | NA | TRBJ1-2
CSVVEGEINQPQHF | TGCAGCGTTGTAGAAGGGGAGATCAATCAGCCCCAGCATTTT | NA | TRBV29-1 | NA | TRBJ1-5
CSAKGVTVSNQPQHF | TGCAGTGCTAAAGGCGTTACAGTTAGCAATCAGCCCCAGCATTTT | NA | TRBV20-1 | NA | TRBJ1-5
CAIKEGTLTSEQYF | TGTGCCATCAAGGAAGGCACCCTAACCTCCGAGCAGTACTTC | NA | TRBV10-3 | NA | TRBJ2-7
CSAPGPGNQPQHF | TGCAGTGCTCCGGGACCGGGCAATCAGCCCCAGCATTTT | NA | TRBV20-1 | NA | TRBJ1-5
CASSQRDRVGTEAFF | TGCGCCAGCAGCCAGAGGGACAGGGTTGGGACTGAAGCTTTCTTT | NA | TRBV4-1 | TRBD1 | TRBJ1-1
CAWSVTYGYTF | TGTGCCTGGAGTGTGACGTATGGCTACACCTTC | NA | TRBV30 | NA | TRBJ1-2
CASSQEGAGAAPDTQYF | TGCGCCAGCAGCCAAGAGGGGGCGGGAGCCGCCCCAGATACGCAGTATTTT | NA | TRBV4-1 | NA | TRBJ2-3
CASSKEDTQYF | TGTGCCAGCAGCAAGGAGGATACGCAGTATTTT | NA | TRBV28 | NA | TRBJ2-3
CASRLVRGSGANVLTF | TGTGCCAGCAGACTAGTAAGGGGGTCTGGGGCCAACGTCCTGACTTTC | NA | TRBV13 | NA | TRBJ2-6
CSARATRTNTGELFF | TGCAGTGCTAGAGCAACTAGAACGAACACCGGGGAGCTGTTTTTT | NA | TRBV20-1 | NA | TRBJ2-2
CATRVGNQPQHF | TGTGCCACACGGGTTGGCAATCAGCCCCAGCATTTT | NA | TRBV6-5 | NA | TRBJ1-5
CATQARGRSTEAFF | TGTGCCACTCAAGCCAGGGGTAGGAGCACTGAAGCTTTCTTT | NA | TRBV21-1 | NA | TRBJ1-1
CASSPSPLAGVHEQYF | TGTGCCAGCAGCCCTTCTCCACTAGCGGGAGTCCACGAGCAGTACTTC | NA | TRBV9 | TRBD2 | TRBJ2-7
CASSSGGPLTGELFF | TGTGCCAGCAGTTCAGGGGGTCCTCTCACCGGGGAGCTGTTTTTT | NA | TRBV14 | TRBD1 | TRBJ2-2
CASSLAGVWETQYF | TGTGCCAGCAGCCTAGCAGGGGTTTGGGAGACCCAGTACTTC | NA | TRBV11-2 | NA | TRBJ2-5
CSAPTGADEQFF | TGCAGTGCACCAACAGGGGCCGATGAGCAGTTCTTC | NA | TRBV20-1 | TRBD1 | TRBJ2-1
CAISESKGQGNIQYF | TGTGCCATCAGTGAGTCGAAAGGACAGGGGAACATTCAGTACTTC | NA | TRBV10-3 | TRBD1 | TRBJ2-4
CASRLAGGPGGNNEQFF | TGTGCCAGCAGACTAGCGGGAGGGCCGGGGGGAAACAATGAGCAGTTCTTC | NA | TRBV11-2 | TRBD2 | TRBJ2-1
CASSQDQRGRELAKNIQYF | TGTGCCAGCAGCCAAGATCAACGGGGGCGGGAGCTAGCCAAAAACATTCAGTACTTC | NA | TRBV4-2 | NA | TRBJ2-4
CSARETGKSGANVLTF | TGCAGTGCTAGAGAAACAGGAAAATCTGGGGCCAACGTCCTGACTTTC | NA | TRBV20-1 | NA | TRBJ2-6
CAWSDVGNTEAFF | TGTGCCTGGAGTGACGTCGGGAACACTGAAGCTTTCTTT | NA | TRBV30 | NA | TRBJ1-1
CASSLRGPSGKFF | TGTGCCAGCAGTTTACGGGGGCCGTCGGGGAAGTTCTTC | NA | TRBV28 | NA | TRBJ2-1
CASSPIAGGIQETQYF | TGTGCCAGCAGCCCCATAGCGGGAGGGATCCAAGAGACCCAGTACTTC | NA | TRBV12-3/TRBV12-4 | TRBD2 | TRBJ2-5
CASSAGPGVQDHGYTF | TGCGCCAGCAGCGCCGGTCCAGGGGTCCAGGATCATGGCTACACCTTC | NA | TRBV23-1 | NA | TRBJ1-2
CASSSSGGQPQHF | TGTGCCAGCAGTTCCTCGGGCGGGCAGCCCCAGCATTTT | NA | TRBV12-3/TRBV12-4 | NA | TRBJ1-5
CSVVVRGMAKNIQYF | TGCAGCGTTGTAGTGCGGGGTATGGCCAAAAACATTCAGTACTTC | NA | TRBV29-1 | NA | TRBJ2-4
CASSYSYAGQGYGTEAFF | TGTGCCAGCAGTTACTCCTATGCCGGACAAGGCTACGGCACTGAAGCTTTCTTT | NA | TRBV6-5 | NA | TRBJ1-1
CAWSVAGKRNEQFF | TGTGCCTGGAGTGTGGCCGGGAAACGCAATGAGCAGTTCTTC | NA | TRBV30 | NA | TRBJ2-1
CASSLALNNRDTQYF | TGTGCCAGCAGTTTAGCCCTGAACAACCGGGATACGCAGTATTTT | NA | TRBV12-3/TRBV12-4 | NA | TRBJ2-3
CSARDALDEDTQYF | TGCAGTGCTAGAGATGCCCTCGACGAAGATACGCAGTATTTT | NA | TRBV20-1 | NA | TRBJ2-3
CATSRDRLVEKLFF | TGTGCCACCAGCAGAGATCGTCTTGTTGAAAAACTGTTTTTT | NA | TRBV15 | NA | TRBJ1-4
CAWSPGQAEAFF | TGTGCCTGGAGTCCCGGACAGGCTGAAGCTTTCTTT | NA | TRBV30 | TRBD1 | TRBJ1-1
CASTRGGTQYF | TGTGCCAGTACCCGGGGAGGGACCCAGTACTTC | NA | TRBV12-3/TRBV12-4 | NA | TRBJ2-5
CSVVTGGTGGYEQFF | TGCAGCGTTGTAACGGGCGGGACAGGGGGATATGAGCAGTTCTTC | NA | TRBV29-1 | TRBD1 | TRBJ2-1
CASSEDSDRDLRNEQFF | TGTGCCAGCAGTGAAGACTCCGACAGGGATCTAAGGAATGAGCAGTTCTTC | NA | TRBV25-1 | TRBD1 | TRBJ2-1
CASSYQEGTDEQFF | TGTGCCAGCAGTTATCAGGAGGGTACGGATGAGCAGTTCTTC | NA | TRBV6-6 | NA | TRBJ2-1
CASRRGSKGTQYF | TGTGCCAGCAGGCGGGGCAGCAAGGGGACCCAGTACTTC | NA | TRBV6-5 | NA | TRBJ2-5
CASSTPTGLKGGYTF | TGTGCCAGCAGCACCCCAACGGGGCTTAAGGGTGGCTACACCTTC | once | TRBV5-4 | NA | TRBJ1-2
CASSLNGREWNEGQFF | TGTGCCAGCAGCTTAAACGGGCGGGAATGGAATGAAGGGCAGTTCTTC | NA | TRBV7-3 | NA | TRBJ2-1
CASRTATDTQYF | TGTGCCAGCAGGACGGCTACAGATACGCAGTATTTT | few | TRBV12-3/TRBV12-4 | NA | TRBJ2-3
CASSSLARGRANTEAFF | TGTGCCAGCAGTTCCTTAGCAAGGGGCAGGGCAAACACTGAAGCTTTCTTT | NA | TRBV27 | NA | TRBJ1-1